These 2 T cell receptor beta chains originate from one sample sequenced in a study of response to subunit inactivated influenza vaccine. TCRdb reprocessed the RT-PCR reads via MiXCR and lists one record per CDR3 protein. This table has roughly 670,000 distinct CDR3 sequences, roughly 15% appearing once. The source material was PBMCs from blood, sampled 14 days before vaccination. The receptor source for this set is a man over 45 who received an inactivated influenza vaccine.

The chain combines TRBV18 with TRBJ2-3; 7 bases align to TRBD1. With 6 bases clipped from V and 2 bases from J, the junction kept 5 bases outside the gene matches. CDR3 length: 14 residues. CDR1 is KGHSH and CDR2 is LQKENI in the germline V gene. CDR3 region: CASSTGQHTDTQYF. The CDR3 nucleotides read TGTGCCAGCTCTACGGGACAGCACACAGATACGCAGTATTTT.

The chain employs TRBV7-9 and TRBJ2-6; D may be TRBD2 (6 bases). There are 16 residues in the CDR3. CDR1 is SEHNR, CDR2 FQNEAQ, per germline (reference sequence). V was clipped by 2 bases and J by 1 base, with 9 bases between them. CDR3 DNA: TGTGCCAGCAGCTTATTGGGGGGATCTGGGGCCAACGTCCTGACTTTC. It specifies CASSLLGGSGANVLTF.